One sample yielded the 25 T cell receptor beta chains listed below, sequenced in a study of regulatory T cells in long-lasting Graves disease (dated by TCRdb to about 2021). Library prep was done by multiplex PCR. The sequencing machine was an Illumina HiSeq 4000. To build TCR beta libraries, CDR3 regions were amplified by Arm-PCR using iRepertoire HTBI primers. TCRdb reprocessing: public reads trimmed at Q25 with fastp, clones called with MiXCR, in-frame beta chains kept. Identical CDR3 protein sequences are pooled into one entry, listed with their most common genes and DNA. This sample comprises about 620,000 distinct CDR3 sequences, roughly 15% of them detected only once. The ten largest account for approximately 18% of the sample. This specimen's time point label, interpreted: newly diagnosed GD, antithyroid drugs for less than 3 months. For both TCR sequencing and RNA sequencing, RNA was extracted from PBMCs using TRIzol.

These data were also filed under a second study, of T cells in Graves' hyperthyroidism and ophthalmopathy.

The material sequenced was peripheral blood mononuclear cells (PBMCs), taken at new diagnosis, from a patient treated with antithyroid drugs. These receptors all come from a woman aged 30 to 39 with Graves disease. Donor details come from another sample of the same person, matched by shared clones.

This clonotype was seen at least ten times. In DNA, the CDR3 is TGTGCCAGCAGTCACAGGGCGGAGGGCAATGAGCAGTTCTTC. Translated: CASSHRAEGNEQFF. The chain uses TRBV6-1 and TRBJ2-1; D possibly matches TRBD1 or TRBD2 (6 bases each). Deletions cut 5 bases from V and 6 bases from J, with 14 bases between. From germline, CDR1 is MNHNS and CDR2 SASEGT. The CDR3 runs 14 residues.

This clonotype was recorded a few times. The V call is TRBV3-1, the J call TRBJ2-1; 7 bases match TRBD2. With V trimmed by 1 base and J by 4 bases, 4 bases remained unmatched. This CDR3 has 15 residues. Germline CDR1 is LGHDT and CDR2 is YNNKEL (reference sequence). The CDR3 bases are TGTGCCAGCAGCCAAGGGACTAGGGCATACAATGAGCAGTTCTTC. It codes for CASSQGTRAYNEQFF.

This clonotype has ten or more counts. DNA for the CDR3: TGTGCTAGTGGTTTGGATAGATCCGGGACAGTCTACGATACGCAGTATTTT. Its protein is CASGLDRSGTVYDTQYF. This chain connects TRBV12-5 to TRBJ2-3; 7 nucleotides match TRBD1. The V and J ends lost 1 base and 6 bases, in that order; junction bases with no gene match: 13. The CDR3 runs 17 residues. Per the germline V gene, CDR1 is LGHNT and CDR2 is FRNRAP.

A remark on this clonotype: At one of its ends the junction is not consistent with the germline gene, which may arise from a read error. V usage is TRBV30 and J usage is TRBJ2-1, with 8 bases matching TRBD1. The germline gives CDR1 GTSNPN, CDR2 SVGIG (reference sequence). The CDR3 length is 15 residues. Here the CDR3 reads CAWIARTGTYNEQLF. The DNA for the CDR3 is TGTGCCTGGATCGCGAGGACAGGGACCTACAATGAGCAGCTCTTC.

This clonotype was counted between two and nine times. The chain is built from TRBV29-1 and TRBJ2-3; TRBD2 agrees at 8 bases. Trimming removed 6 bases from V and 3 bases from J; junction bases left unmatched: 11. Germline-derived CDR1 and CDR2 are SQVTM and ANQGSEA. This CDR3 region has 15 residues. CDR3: CSVRGGGSGTDTQYF. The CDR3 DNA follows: TGCAGCGTCCGGGGGGGGGGTTCGGGGACAGATACGCAGTATTTT.

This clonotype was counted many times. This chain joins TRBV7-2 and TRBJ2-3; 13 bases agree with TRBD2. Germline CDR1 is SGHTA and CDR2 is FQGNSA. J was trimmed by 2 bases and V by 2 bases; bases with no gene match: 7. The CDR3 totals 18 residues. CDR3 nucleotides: TGTGCCAGCAGCTTAAGCCCGGGACTAGCGGGGCTCACAGATACGCAGTATTTT. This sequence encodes CASSLSPGLAGLTDTQYF.

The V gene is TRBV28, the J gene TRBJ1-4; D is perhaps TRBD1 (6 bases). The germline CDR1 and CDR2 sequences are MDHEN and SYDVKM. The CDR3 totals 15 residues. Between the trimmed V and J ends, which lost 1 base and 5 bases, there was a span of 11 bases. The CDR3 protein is CASSLSQGRNEKLFF. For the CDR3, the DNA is TGTGCCAGCAGTTTATCCCAGGGGCGCAATGAAAAACTGTTTTTT.

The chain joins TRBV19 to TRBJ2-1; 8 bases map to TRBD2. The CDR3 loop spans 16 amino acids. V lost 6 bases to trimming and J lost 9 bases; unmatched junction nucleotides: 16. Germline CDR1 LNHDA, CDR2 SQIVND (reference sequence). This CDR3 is CASRKKAGDSPIEQFF. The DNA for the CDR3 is TGTGCCAGTAGAAAAAAAGCGGGAGACTCACCCATTGAGCAGTTCTTC.

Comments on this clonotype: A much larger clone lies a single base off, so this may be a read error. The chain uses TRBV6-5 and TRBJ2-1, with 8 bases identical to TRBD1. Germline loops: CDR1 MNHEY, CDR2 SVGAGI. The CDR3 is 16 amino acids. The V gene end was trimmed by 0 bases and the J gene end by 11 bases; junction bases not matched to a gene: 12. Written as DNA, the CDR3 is TGTGCCAGCAGTTACTCGACCCGGACAGGGAGGAATAAGCAGTTCTTC. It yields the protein CASSYSTRTGRNKQFF.

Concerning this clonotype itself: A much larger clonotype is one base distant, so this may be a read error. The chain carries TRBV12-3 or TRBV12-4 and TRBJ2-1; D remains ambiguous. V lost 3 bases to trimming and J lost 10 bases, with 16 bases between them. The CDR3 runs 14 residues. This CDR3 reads CASSFRGGGYEQFF. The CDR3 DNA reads TGTGCCAGCAGTTTTAGAGGCGGTGGTTACGAGCAGTTCTTC.

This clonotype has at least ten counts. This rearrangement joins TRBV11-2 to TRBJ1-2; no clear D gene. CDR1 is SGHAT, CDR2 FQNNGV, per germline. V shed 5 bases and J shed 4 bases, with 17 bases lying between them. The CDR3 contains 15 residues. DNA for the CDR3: TGTGCCAGCAGCCAAGTCCCCGAGGGCGGCTATGGCTACACCTTC. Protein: CASSQVPEGGYGYTF.

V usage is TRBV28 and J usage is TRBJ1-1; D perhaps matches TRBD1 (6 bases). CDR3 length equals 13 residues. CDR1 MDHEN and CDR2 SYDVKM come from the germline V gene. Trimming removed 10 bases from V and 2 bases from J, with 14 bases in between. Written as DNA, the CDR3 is TGTGCCACCCTTAACAGGGCCAACACTGAAGCTTTCTTT. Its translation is CATLNRANTEAFF.

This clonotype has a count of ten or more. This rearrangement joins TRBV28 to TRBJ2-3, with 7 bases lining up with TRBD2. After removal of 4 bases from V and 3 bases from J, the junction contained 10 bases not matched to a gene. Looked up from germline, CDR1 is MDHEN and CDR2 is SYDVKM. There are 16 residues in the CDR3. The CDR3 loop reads CASSSPGGELTDTQYF. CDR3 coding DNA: TGTGCCAGCAGTTCCCCGGGGGGAGAGCTTACAGATACGCAGTATTTT.

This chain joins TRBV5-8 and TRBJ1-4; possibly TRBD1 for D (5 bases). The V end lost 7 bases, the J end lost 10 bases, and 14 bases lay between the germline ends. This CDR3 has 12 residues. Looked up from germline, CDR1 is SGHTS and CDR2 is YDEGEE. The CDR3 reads CASFLLGGKLFF. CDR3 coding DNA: TGTGCCAGCTTCCTTCTCGGGGGAAAACTGTTTTTT.

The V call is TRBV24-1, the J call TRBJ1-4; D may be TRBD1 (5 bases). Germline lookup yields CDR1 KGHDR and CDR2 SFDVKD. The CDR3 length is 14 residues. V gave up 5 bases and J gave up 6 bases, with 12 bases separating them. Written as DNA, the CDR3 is TGTGCCACCAGTGGAAAGGGGATGTATGAAAAACTGTTTTTT. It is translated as CATSGKGMYEKLFF.

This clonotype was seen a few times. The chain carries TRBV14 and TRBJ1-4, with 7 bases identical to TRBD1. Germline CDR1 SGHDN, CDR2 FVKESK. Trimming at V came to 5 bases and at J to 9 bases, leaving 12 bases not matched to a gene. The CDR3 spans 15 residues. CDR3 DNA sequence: TGTGCCAGCAGCACCGAAAGGGGGCAGGGTAAAAAACTGTTTTTT. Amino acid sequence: CASSTERGQGKKLFF.

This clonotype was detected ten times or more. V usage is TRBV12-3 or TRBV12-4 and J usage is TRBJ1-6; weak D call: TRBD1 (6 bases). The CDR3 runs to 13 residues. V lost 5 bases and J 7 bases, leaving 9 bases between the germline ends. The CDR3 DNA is TGTGCCAGCAGTCGGACAGACAATTCACCCCTCCACTTT. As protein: CASSRTDNSPLHF.

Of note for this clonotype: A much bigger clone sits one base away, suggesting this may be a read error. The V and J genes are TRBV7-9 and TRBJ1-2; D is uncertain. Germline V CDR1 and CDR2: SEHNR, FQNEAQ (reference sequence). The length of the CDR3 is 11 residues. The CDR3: CASSLGEGCTF. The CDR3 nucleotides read TGTGCCAGCAGCTTAGGGGAGGGCTGCACCTTC.

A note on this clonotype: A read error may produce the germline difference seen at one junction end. CDR3 region: CASSYGRLILF. The CDR3 nucleotides read TGTGCCAGCAGTTATGGACGGCTTATACTCTTC. This rearrangement joins TRBV12-3 or TRBV12-4 to TRBJ1-2; D unclear. This CDR3 is built from 11 residues.

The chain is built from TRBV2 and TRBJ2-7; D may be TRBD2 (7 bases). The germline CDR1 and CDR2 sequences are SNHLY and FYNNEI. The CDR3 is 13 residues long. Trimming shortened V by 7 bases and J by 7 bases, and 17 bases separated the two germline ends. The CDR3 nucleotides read TGTGCCAGCATGGGGGGGGGCGCGGGGGAGCAGTACTTC. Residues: CASMGGGAGEQYF.

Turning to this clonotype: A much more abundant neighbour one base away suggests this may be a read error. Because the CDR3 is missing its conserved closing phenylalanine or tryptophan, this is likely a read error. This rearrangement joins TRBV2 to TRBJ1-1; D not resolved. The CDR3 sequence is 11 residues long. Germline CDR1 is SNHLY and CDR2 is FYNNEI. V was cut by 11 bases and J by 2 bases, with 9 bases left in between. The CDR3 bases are TGTGCCGGCCGCGCTAACACTGAAGCTTTCCTT. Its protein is CAGRANTEAFL.

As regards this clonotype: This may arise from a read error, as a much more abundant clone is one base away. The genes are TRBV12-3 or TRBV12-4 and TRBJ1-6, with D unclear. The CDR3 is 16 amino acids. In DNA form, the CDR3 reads TGTGTCAGCAGTCCCCCAGAGAGCTCCTATAATTCACCCCTCCACTTT. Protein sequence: CVSSPPESSYNSPLHF.

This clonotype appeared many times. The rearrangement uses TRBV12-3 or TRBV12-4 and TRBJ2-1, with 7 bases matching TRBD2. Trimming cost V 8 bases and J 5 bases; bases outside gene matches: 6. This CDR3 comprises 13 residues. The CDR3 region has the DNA TGTGCCAGCGGGGCTAGCGGTAACAATGAGCAGTTCTTC. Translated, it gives CASGASGNNEQFF.

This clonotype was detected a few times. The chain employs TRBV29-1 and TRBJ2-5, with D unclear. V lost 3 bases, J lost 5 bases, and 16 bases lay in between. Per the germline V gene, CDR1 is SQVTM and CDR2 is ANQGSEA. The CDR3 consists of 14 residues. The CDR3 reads CSVDSGEVRETQYF. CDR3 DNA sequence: TGCAGCGTTGATTCAGGAGAGGTTCGGGAGACCCAGTACTTC.

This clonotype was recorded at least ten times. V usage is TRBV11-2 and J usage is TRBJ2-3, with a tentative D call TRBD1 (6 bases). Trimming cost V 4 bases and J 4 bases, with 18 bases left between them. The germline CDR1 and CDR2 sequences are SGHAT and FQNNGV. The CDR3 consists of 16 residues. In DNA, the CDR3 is TGTGCCAGCAGCTCCAGATACAGGGAAGGAGCAGATACGCAGTATTTT. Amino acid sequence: CASSSRYREGADTQYF.